Following are 12 T cell receptor beta chains from one sample sequenced in a study of metastatic and nonmetastatic thyroid tumors. Nobody among the patients had been given any treatment before thyroid surgery. MiXCR re-clonotyped the PCR reads for TCRdb. The sample consists of around 19,000 clones, roughly 20% of them appearing once. Sequenced input: blood. Receptor source: a female donor with papillary thyroid cancer or a benign thyroid nodule (not recorded which). Some clones in this sample may be carry-over from other donors' samples.

Ten or more counts support this clone. V usage is TRBV18 and J usage is TRBJ1-2, with TRBD1 identical over 9 bases. Germline assignment: CDR1 KGHSH and CDR2 LQKENI. The ends lost 3 bases at V and 6 bases at J; junction bases unmatched: 2. The CDR3 loop spans 13 amino acids. The CDR3 DNA reads as TGTGCCAGCTCACCGGGACAGGGAGATGGCTACACCTTC. Translation gives CASSPGQGDGYTF. Looking up the rest from reference TRBV18 and TRBJ1-2 gives the full variable domain: NAGVMQNPRHLVRRRGQEARLRCSPMKGHSHVYWYRQLPEEGLKFMVYLQKENIIDESGMPKERFSAEFPKEGPSILRIQQVVRGDSAAYFCASSPGQGDGYTFGSGTRLTVV.

Only a few counts were recorded for this clone. The chain carries TRBV12-3 or TRBV12-4 and TRBJ1-2; D is uncertain. The CDR3 is 15 residues long. Trimming took off 4 bases at V and 8 bases at J, with 20 bases between the two ends. CDR3: CASSSSQWVLGGYTF. The CDR3 DNA sequence: TGTGCCAGCAGTTCATCACAGTGGGTTCTCGGGGGCTACACCTTC.

The CDR3, as DNA: TGCAGTGCTAGATTACCGTATGTCACTGAAGCTTTCTTT. The encoded protein is CSARLPYVTEAFF. The J gene is TRBJ1-1, the V gene TRBV20-1; no firm D call. CDR1 is DFQATT, CDR2 SNEGSKA, per germline (reference sequence). There are 13 residues in the CDR3. V was shortened by 2 bases and J by 4 bases, with 11 bases between the two germline ends.

The V call is TRBV9, the J call TRBJ2-3; 8 bases match TRBD2. CDR3 length: 16 residues. CDR1 and CDR2 (germline): SGDLS, YYNGEE. V lost 0 bases, J lost 2 bases, and 5 bases stayed unmatched. The CDR3 loop reads CASSVANGGATDTQYF. The CDR3 coding sequence is TGTGCCAGCAGCGTAGCTAACGGGGGGGCCACAGATACGCAGTATTTT.

This clone has ten or more counts. The chain carries TRBV7-2 and TRBJ2-3, with 9 bases matching TRBD2. CDR1 is SGHTA and CDR2 is FQGNSA in the germline V gene. V was clipped by 6 bases and J by 4 bases; unmatched bases: 11. The CDR3 covers 16 residues. CDR3 in DNA: TGTGCCAGCAGTTATCTCTCTGGCGGGAGGGCAGATACGCAGTATTTT. Translating gives CASSYLSGGRADTQYF.

On this clone: The same CDR3 also results from other DNA sequences found in this sample. The gene calls are TRBV12-3 or TRBV12-4 and TRBJ1-6; a possible D gene is TRBD1 (6 bases). CDR3 length equals 15 residues. V lost 4 bases to trimming and J lost 6 bases, with 13 bases between them. The CDR3 here is CASSSQGAGNSPLHF. The CDR3 DNA is TGTGCCAGCAGTTCACAGGGTGCAGGTAATTCACCCCTCCACTTT.

As to this clone: A clone one base away is much larger, so this may be a read error. This sequence joins TRBV7-8 and TRBJ1-1, with a tentative D call TRBD1 (5 bases). CDR3 length: 15 residues. V lost 3 bases and J lost 1, with 12 bases in between. Looked up from germline, CDR1 is SGHVS and CDR2 is FQNEAQ. For the CDR3, the DNA is TGTGCCAGCAGCTTGAACAGGAGGCCGAACACTGAAGCTTTCTTT. As protein: CASSLNRRPNTEAFF.

V and J are TRBV28 and TRBJ2-2; perhaps TRBD1 as D (6 bases). The germline V and J ends were trimmed by 1 base and 0 bases, with 9 bases remaining between them. The CDR3 is 16 amino acids. Per the germline V gene, CDR1 is MDHEN and CDR2 is SYDVKM. The CDR3 sequence is CASSLSGQANTGELFF. The CDR3 DNA sequence: TGTGCCAGCAGTTTATCGGGACAAGCGAACACCGGGGAGCTGTTTTTT.

The sample holds many counts of this clone. V and J are TRBV2 and TRBJ2-7; tentatively, D is TRBD1 (5 bases). CDR1 and CDR2 from the germline V gene are SNHLY and FYNNEI. With 6 bases removed from V and 2 bases from J, the gap between germline ends came to 11 bases. The CDR3 contains 13 residues. The CDR3 DNA is TGTGCCAGCAGGAAGACAGCTACCTACGAGCAGTACTTC. Translated, it gives CASRKTATYEQYF.

This clone was seen ten or more times. The chain couples TRBV2 to TRBJ1-4, with 12 bases matching TRBD1. Germline CDR1 SNHLY, CDR2 FYNNEI. V was clipped by 6 bases and J by 10 bases; unmatched bases: 12. The length of the CDR3 is 16 residues. The CDR3 nucleotides are TGTGCCAGCAGCAAAACGATGGGACAGGGGGCGAGAAAACTGTTTTTT. This codes for CASSKTMGQGARKLFF.

This clone came up a few times. One base away lies a much larger clone, so this may be a sequencing read error. V is TRBV15 and J is TRBJ2-3; tentatively, D is TRBD1 (6 bases). Trimming left V 3 bases short and J 1 base short, with 11 bases between. Looked up from germline, CDR1 is LNHNV and CDR2 is YYDKDF (reference sequence). This CDR3 is built from 15 residues. This chain's CDR3 is CATSSVGAGTDTQYF. In nucleotides, the CDR3 is TGTGCCACCAGCAGCGTGGGGGCTGGCACAGATACGCAGTATTTT.

The chain has TRBV5-6 and TRBJ2-2, with TRBD2 matching over 7 bases. CDR3 length equals 16 residues. The junction had 10 bases not matched to a gene; V was cut back by 4 bases and J by 4 bases. Germline-derived CDR1 and CDR2 are SGHDT and YYEEEE. CDR3 in DNA: TGTGCCAGCAGCCTGTGGCGGCGGGGGATCACCGGGGAGCTGTTTTTT. It is translated as CASSLWRRGITGELFF.